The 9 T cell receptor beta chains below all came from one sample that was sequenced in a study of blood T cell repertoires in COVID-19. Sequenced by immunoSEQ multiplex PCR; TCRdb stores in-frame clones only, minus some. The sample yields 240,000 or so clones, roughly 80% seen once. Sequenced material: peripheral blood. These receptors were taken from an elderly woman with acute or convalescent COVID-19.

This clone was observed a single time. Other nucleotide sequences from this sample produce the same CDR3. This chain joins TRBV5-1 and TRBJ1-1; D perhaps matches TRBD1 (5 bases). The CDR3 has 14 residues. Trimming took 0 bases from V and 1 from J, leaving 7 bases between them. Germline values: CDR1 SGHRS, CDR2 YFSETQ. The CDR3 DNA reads TGCGCCAGCAGCTTGGGCGGACAGAACACTGAAGCTTTCTTT. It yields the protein CASSLGGQNTEAFF.

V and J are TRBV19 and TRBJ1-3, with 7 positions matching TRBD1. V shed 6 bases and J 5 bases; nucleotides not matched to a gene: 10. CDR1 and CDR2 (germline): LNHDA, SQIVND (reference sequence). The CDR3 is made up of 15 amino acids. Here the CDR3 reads CASSLHRDSRNTIYF. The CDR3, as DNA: TGTGCCAGTAGCCTACACCGGGACAGTAGAAACACCATATATTTT.

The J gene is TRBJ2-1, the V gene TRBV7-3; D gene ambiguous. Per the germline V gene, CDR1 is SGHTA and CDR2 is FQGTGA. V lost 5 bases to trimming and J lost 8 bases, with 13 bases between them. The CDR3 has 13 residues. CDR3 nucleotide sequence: TGTGCCAGCAGCCAGGCTGGCCCCTATGAGCAGTTCTTC. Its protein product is CASSQAGPYEQFF.

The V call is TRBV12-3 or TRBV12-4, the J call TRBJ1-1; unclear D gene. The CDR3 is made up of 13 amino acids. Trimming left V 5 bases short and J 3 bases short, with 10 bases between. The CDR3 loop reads CASSQRVDTEAFF. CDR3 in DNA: TGTGCCAGCAGTCAGAGGGTAGACACTGAAGCTTTCTTT.

CDR3 sequence: CSARRSTGQETQYF. In DNA, the CDR3 is TGCAGCGCCAGACGATCGACAGGCCAAGAGACCCAGTACTTC. The V gene is TRBV29-1, the J gene TRBJ2-5; D perhaps matches TRBD1 (6 bases). Trimming removed 7 bases at V and 1 base at J, with 16 bases between. Per germline, CDR1 SQVTM and CDR2 ANQGSEA. The CDR3 runs to 14 residues.

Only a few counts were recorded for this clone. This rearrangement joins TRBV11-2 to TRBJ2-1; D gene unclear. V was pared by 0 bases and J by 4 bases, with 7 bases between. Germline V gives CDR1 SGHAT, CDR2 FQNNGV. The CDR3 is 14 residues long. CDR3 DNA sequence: TGTGCCAGCAGCTTAGAGACTGGGTACAATGAGCAGTTCTTC. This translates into CASSLETGYNEQFF.

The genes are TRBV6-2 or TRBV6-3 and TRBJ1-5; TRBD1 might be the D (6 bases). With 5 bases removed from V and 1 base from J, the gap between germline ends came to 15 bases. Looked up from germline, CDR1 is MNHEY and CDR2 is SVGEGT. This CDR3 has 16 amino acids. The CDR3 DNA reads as TGTGCCAGCAGTAAGACAAGGACAGCGAGCAATCAGCCCCAGCATTTT. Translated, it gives CASSKTRTASNQPQHF.

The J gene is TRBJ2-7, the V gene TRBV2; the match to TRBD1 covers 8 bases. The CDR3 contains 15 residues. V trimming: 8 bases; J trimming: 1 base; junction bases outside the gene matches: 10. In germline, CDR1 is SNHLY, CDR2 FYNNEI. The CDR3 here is CASFLPGQDSYEQYF. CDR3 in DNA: TGTGCCAGCTTCCTGCCGGGACAGGATTCCTACGAGCAGTACTTC. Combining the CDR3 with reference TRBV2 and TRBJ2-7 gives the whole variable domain EPEVTQTPSHQVTQMGQEVILRCVPISNHLYFYWYRQILGQKVEFLVSFYNNEISEKSEIFDDQFSVERPDGSNFTLKIRSTKLEDSAMYFCASFLPGQDSYEQYFGPGTRLTVT.

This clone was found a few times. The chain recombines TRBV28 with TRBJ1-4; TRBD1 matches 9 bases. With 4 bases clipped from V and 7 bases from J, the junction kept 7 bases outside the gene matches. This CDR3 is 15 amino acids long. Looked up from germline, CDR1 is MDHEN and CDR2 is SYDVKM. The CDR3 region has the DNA TGTGCCAGCAGTTCAGCCGGGACAGGGAGTGAAAAACTGTTTTTT. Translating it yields CASSSAGTGSEKLFF.